This TCR beta chain was profiled in a study of regulatory T cells in long-lasting Graves disease. Combining iRepertoire HTBI primers with Arm-PCR of CDR3 regions, the authors built TCR beta libraries. TCRdb passed the multiplex PCR reads through MiXCR, listing each CDR3 protein once. The profile shows some 370,000 distinct CDR3 sequences, 12% of them singletons. Sample time point: newly diagnosed GD, antithyroid drugs for less than 3 months. PBMCs provided the RNA from which the TCR library was made. A note on this clonotype: A single base separates this from a much larger clone, so it may be a read error. The conserved phenylalanine or tryptophan is not found at the CDR3 terminus, so this likely reflects a read error.

This sample was also put to use in a study of T cells in Graves' hyperthyroidism and ophthalmopathy.

The receptor's source is a woman between 18 and 30 years old with Graves disease. The material was peripheral blood mononuclear cells (PBMCs), obtained at new diagnosis, from a patient treated with antithyroid drugs.

CDR3 in amino acids: CASSLRGQGNYNEQFL. Here the CDR3 DNA reads TGTGCCAGCAGCCTACGAGGACAGGGAAACTACAATGAGCAGTTCCTC. The genes are TRBV11-3 and TRBJ2-1; 8 positions agree with TRBD1. Trimming took 5 bases from V and 3 from J; bases not matched to a gene: 9. The length of the CDR3 is 16 residues. Per germline, CDR1 SGHNT and CDR2 YENEEA.